Shown below are 25 T cell receptor beta chains from a single sample sequenced in a study of OX40 agonist ivuxolimab in advanced cancers. Clones were sequenced by immunoSEQ multiplex PCR, and TCRdb holds only the in-frame ones, with some missing. The sample lists tens of thousands of clones; 91% were seen once. The source material was CD4+ or CD8+ T cells sorted from blood, sampled in a trial of the OX40 agonist ivuxolimab. These receptors all stem from an adult with an advanced solid tumor such as melanoma, head and neck, liver or kidney cancer.

The chain is built from TRBV18 and TRBJ2-2; unclear D gene. Germline V lookup: CDR1 KGHSH, CDR2 LQKENI. V was shortened by 3 bases and J by 6 bases, with 8 bases between the two germline ends. The CDR3 is made up of 13 amino acids. The CDR3 nucleotides are TGTGCCAGCTCACCGAGTATAGCCGGGGAGCTGTTTTTT. This gives the protein CASSPSIAGELFF. Filled out from reference TRBV18 and TRBJ2-2, the complete variable domain reads NAGVMQNPRHLVRRRGQEARLRCSPMKGHSHVYWYRQLPEEGLKFMVYLQKENIIDESGMPKERFSAEFPKEGPSILRIQQVVRGDSAAYFCASSPSIAGELFFGEGSRLTVL.

The chain is built from TRBV19 and TRBJ1-5; perhaps TRBD1 as D (6 bases). Trimming left V 7 bases short and J 1 base short, with 14 bases between. Germline CDR1 and CDR2: LNHDA and SQIVND (reference sequence). This CDR3 contains 15 residues. The CDR3 is CASKRDKVSNQPQHF. CDR3 in DNA: TGTGCCAGTAAAAGGGACAAGGTGAGCAATCAGCCCCAGCATTTT.

The rearrangement uses TRBV28 and TRBJ1-1; D may be TRBD1 (5 bases). This CDR3 is 14 amino acids long. With 2 bases removed from V and 1 base from J, the gap between germline ends came to 8 bases. Germline assignment: CDR1 MDHEN and CDR2 SYDVKM. The CDR3 loop is CASSLGDRNTEAFF. The CDR3, as DNA: TGTGCCAGCAGTTTAGGGGACCGGAACACTGAAGCTTTCTTT.

This chain connects TRBV2 to TRBJ1-1; 8 bases line up with TRBD1. The CDR3 runs to 13 residues. Trimming at V came to 5 bases and at J to 6 bases, leaving 5 bases not matched to a gene. Germline CDR1 is SNHLY and CDR2 is FYNNEI. The CDR3 region has the DNA TGTGCCAGCAGTCAACAGGGGGTGGCTGAAGCTTTCTTT. This gives the protein CASSQQGVAEAFF.

The chain recombines TRBV19 with TRBJ2-2, with 9 bases matching TRBD2. The CDR3 is made up of 15 amino acids. V lost 4 bases to trimming and J lost 4 bases; unmatched junction nucleotides: 4. Germline loops: CDR1 LNHDA, CDR2 SQIVND (reference sequence). The CDR3 loop reads CASSTSGRITGELFF. The CDR3 DNA is TGTGCCAGTAGTACCAGCGGGAGGATCACCGGGGAGCTGTTTTTT. The full variable domain, rest sourced from reference TRBV19 and TRBJ2-2, is DGGITQSPKYLFRKEGQNVTLSCEQNLNHDAMYWYRQDPGQGLRLIYYSQIVNDFQKGDIAEGYSVSREKKESFPLTVTSAQKNPTAFYLCASSTSGRITGELFFGEGSRLTVL.

This clone showed up just once. The V call is TRBV25-1, the J call TRBJ2-3, with D uncertain. The CDR3 has 13 amino acids. V gave up 2 bases and J gave up 5 bases, with 8 bases separating them. Per germline, CDR1 MGHDK and CDR2 SYGVNS. The CDR3 DNA follows: TGTGCCAGCAGTGAAATTTATGGAGATACGCAGTATTTT. Protein: CASSEIYGDTQYF.

The V call is TRBV15, the J call TRBJ1-4, with 8 bases fitting TRBD1. The CDR3 consists of 16 residues. Germline CDR1 reads LNHNV; CDR2 reads YYDKDF (reference sequence). V trimming: 7 bases; J trimming: 6 bases; junction bases outside the gene matches: 13. CDR3 amino acids: CATMHGGGQAYEKLFF. CDR3 nucleotides: TGTGCCACCATGCACGGTGGGGGACAGGCATATGAAAAACTGTTTTTT.

CDR3 coding DNA: TGTGCCAGCAGCCAAAAGGGCATGGGAGGAAACACCATATATTTT. Encoded protein: CASSQKGMGGNTIYF. This chain connects TRBV4-2 to TRBJ1-3; unclear D gene. Germline V gene lookup returns CDR1 LGHNA and CDR2 YNFKEQ. The CDR3 totals 15 residues. V was trimmed by 2 bases and J by 4 bases, leaving 12 bases between them.

CDR3 DNA sequence: TGTGCCATCAGTGAAGGCCTAGGGAGGTATGAAAAACTGTTTTTT. Translating it yields CAISEGLGRYEKLFF. V and J are TRBV10-3 and TRBJ1-4; D ambiguous. V was pared by 3 bases and J by 6 bases, with 14 bases between. The CDR3 consists of 15 residues. Germline CDR1 and CDR2: ENHRY and SYGVKD.

V usage is TRBV30 and J usage is TRBJ2-3; TRBD2 matches at 9 bases. V was pared by 0 bases and J by 3 bases, with 19 bases of the junction left unmatched. This CDR3 has 20 residues. Germline CDR1 is GTSNPN and CDR2 is SVGIG (reference sequence). As DNA, the CDR3 is TGTGCCTGGAGTGTACTTTGGGGGGTTACGGCGGGAGGGCCAACAGATACGCAGTATTTT. Translated, it gives CAWSVLWGVTAGGPTDTQYF.

The chain is built from TRBV5-1 and TRBJ2-2, with D unresolved. CDR1 is SGHRS and CDR2 is YFSETQ in the germline V gene. Trimming removed 6 bases at V and 5 bases at J, with 17 bases between. The CDR3 consists of 15 residues. CDR3 DNA: TGCGCCAGCAAGGCGGTCGAGGTAGCAACCGGGGAGCTGTTTTTT. The encoded protein is CASKAVEVATGELFF.

The gene calls are TRBV5-1 and TRBJ2-2; 11 bases match TRBD1. Germline loops: CDR1 SGHRS, CDR2 YFSETQ. The J segment lost 2 bases and the V segment lost 6 bases, leaving 6 bases of the junction unmatched. This CDR3 is 16 amino acids long. This chain's CDR3 is CASNPGTGGNTGELFF. CDR3 in DNA: TGCGCCAGCAACCCCGGGACAGGGGGTAACACCGGGGAGCTGTTTTTT.

The chain couples TRBV10-3 to TRBJ2-7; D possibly corresponds to TRBD2 (5 bases). V was shortened by 3 bases and J by 2 bases, with 20 bases between the two germline ends. Germline V CDR1 and CDR2: ENHRY, SYGVKD. The CDR3 is made up of 17 amino acids. This CDR3 reads CAISDTRREGNPYEQYF. The CDR3 nucleotides read TGTGCCATCAGTGATACCCGACGGGAAGGGAACCCCTACGAGCAGTACTTC.

This chain links TRBV5-1 with TRBJ2-5; D uncertain. The V end was cut by 0 bases, the J end by 4 bases, with 4 bases between. Germline V lookup: CDR1 SGHRS, CDR2 YFSETQ. The CDR3 runs 12 residues. The CDR3 loop is CASSLATETQYF. The CDR3, as DNA: TGCGCCAGCAGCTTGGCTACAGAGACCCAGTACTTC.

The genes are TRBV28 and TRBJ2-5; the D gene is possibly TRBD2 (7 bases). The CDR3 runs to 15 residues. CDR1 MDHEN and CDR2 SYDVKM come from the germline V gene. The V end lost 4 bases, the J end lost 6 bases, and 18 bases lay between the germline ends. Here the CDR3 reads CASSSAGRGIKTQYF. In nucleotides, the CDR3 is TGTGCCAGCAGTTCGGCAGGGAGGGGGATCAAGACCCAGTACTTC.

V gene TRBV28 combines with J gene TRBJ2-1; no clear D. Germline CDR1 reads MDHEN; CDR2 reads SYDVKM. The CDR3 runs to 11 residues. V gave up 5 bases and J gave up 4 bases, with 3 bases separating them. CDR3 coding DNA: TGTGCCAGCAGTAAGTACAATGAGCAGTTCTTC. Translation gives CASSKYNEQFF. Full variable domain (outside the CDR3, taken from reference TRBV28 and TRBJ2-1): DVKVTQSSRYLVKRTGEKVFLECVQDMDHENMFWYRQDPGLGLRLIYFSYDVKMKEKGDIPEGYSVSREKKERFSLILESASTNQTSMYLCASSKYNEQFFGPGTRLTVL.

The J gene is TRBJ1-1, the V gene TRBV28, with D possibly being TRBD1 (6 bases). Germline CDR1 MDHEN, CDR2 SYDVKM. V shed 5 bases and J shed 1 base, with 14 bases lying between them. The CDR3 is made up of 15 amino acids. CDR3: CASSPYAGQNTEAFF. CDR3 nucleotides: TGTGCCAGCAGTCCTTACGCGGGACAGAACACTGAAGCTTTCTTT. Complete variable domain (other parts from reference TRBV28 and TRBJ1-1): DVKVTQSSRYLVKRTGEKVFLECVQDMDHENMFWYRQDPGLGLRLIYFSYDVKMKEKGDIPEGYSVSREKKERFSLILESASTNQTSMYLCASSPYAGQNTEAFFGQGTRLTVV.

Points on this clone: The sample carries other DNA sequences with the same CDR3. The chain uses TRBV5-6 and TRBJ2-1; D uncertain. The CDR3 spans 11 residues. The V end lost 1 base, the J end lost 7 bases, and 3 bases lay between the germline ends. Germline values: CDR1 SGHDT, CDR2 YYEEEE. The CDR3 bases are TGTGCCAGCAGCTTGATGAATGAGCAGTTCTTC. This sequence encodes CASSLMNEQFF. The complete variable domain, with remaining parts taken from reference TRBV5-6 and TRBJ2-1, reads DAGVTQSPTHLIKTRGQQVTLRCSPKSGHDTVSWYQQALGQGPQFIFQYYEEEERQRGNFPDRFSGHQFPNYSSELNVNALLLGDSALYLCASSLMNEQFFGPGTRLTVL.

The chain combines TRBV4-1 with TRBJ2-1; 7 nucleotides align to TRBD1. The length of the CDR3 is 17 residues. CDR1 MGHRA and CDR2 YSYEKL come from the germline V gene. V shed 0 bases, J shed 4 bases, and the junction held 9 bases outside the gene matches. CDR3 loop: CASSQDGAGGNYNEQFF. CDR3 sequence (DNA): TGCGCCAGCAGCCAAGATGGGGCAGGGGGTAATTACAATGAGCAGTTCTTC.

The V call is TRBV5-4, the J call TRBJ2-5; TRBD2 matches 7 bases. CDR3 length: 14 residues. V shed 2 bases and J 6 bases; nucleotides not matched to a gene: 7. Looked up from germline, CDR1 is SGHNT and CDR2 is YYREEE (reference sequence). The CDR3 bases are TGTGCCAGCAGCTTCCCAAGCGGGGAGAAGACCCAGTACTTC. It yields the protein CASSFPSGEKTQYF.

The rearrangement uses TRBV29-1 and TRBJ1-5; D is ambiguous. Trimming removed 6 bases from V and 0 bases from J, with 6 bases in between. This CDR3 region has 12 residues. In germline, CDR1 is SQVTM, CDR2 ANQGSEA. The CDR3 region has the DNA TGCAGCGTGCAGGATAGCAATCAGCCCCAGCATTTT. Its protein is CSVQDSNQPQHF.

The J gene is TRBJ1-1, the V gene TRBV28; possible D gene TRBD1, 5 bases. V was clipped by 7 bases and J by 2 bases, with 11 bases between them. There are 13 residues in the CDR3. CDR1 and CDR2 (germline): MDHEN, SYDVKM. The CDR3 loop is CASTGGGNTEAFF. The CDR3 nucleotides read TGTGCCAGCACCGGTGGGGGAAACACTGAAGCTTTCTTT.

The V and J genes are TRBV6-5 and TRBJ1-5; D possibly corresponds to TRBD1 (5 bases). Looked up from germline, CDR1 is MNHEY and CDR2 is SVGAGI. The CDR3 consists of 14 residues. The V and J ends lost 8 bases and 4 bases respectively, with 15 bases between them. For the CDR3, the DNA is TGTGCCAGCTGGGGATTGGGGGGAAATCAGCCCCAGCATTTT. Encoded protein: CASWGLGGNQPQHF.

The gene calls are TRBV19 and TRBJ2-2; 7 bases agree with TRBD1. After removal of 5 bases from V and 6 bases from J, the junction contained 9 bases not matched to a gene. CDR1 is LNHDA, CDR2 SQIVND, per germline (reference sequence). CDR3 size: 15 residues. This CDR3 reads CASSSYNQGAGELFF. In DNA, the CDR3 is TGTGCCAGTAGTTCCTATAATCAGGGGGCCGGGGAGCTGTTTTTT.

The chain recombines TRBV7-2 with TRBJ1-2, with unresolved D. V dropped 4 bases and J dropped 7 bases, with 13 bases sitting between them. Germline V gene data show CDR1 as SGHTA and CDR2 as FQGNSA. The CDR3 spans 13 residues. The CDR3 protein is CASSWGGISGYTF. CDR3 nucleotides: TGTGCCAGCAGCTGGGGAGGGATTTCTGGCTACACCTTC.